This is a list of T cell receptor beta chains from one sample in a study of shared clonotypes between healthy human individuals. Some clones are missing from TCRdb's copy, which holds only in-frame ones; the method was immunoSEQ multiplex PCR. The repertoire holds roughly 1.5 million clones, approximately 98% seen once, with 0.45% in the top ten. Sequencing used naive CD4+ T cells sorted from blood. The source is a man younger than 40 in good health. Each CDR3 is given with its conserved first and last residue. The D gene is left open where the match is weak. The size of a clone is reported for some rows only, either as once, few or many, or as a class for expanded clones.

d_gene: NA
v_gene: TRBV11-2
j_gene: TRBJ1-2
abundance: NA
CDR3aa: CASSLNSPGGYGYTF
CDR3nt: TGTGCCAGCAGCTTAAACTCACCCGGTGGCTATGGCTACACCTTC

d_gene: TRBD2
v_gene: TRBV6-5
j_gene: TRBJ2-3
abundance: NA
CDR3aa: CASSPGLNYPDTQYF
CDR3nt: TGTGCCAGCAGTCCGGGACTAAACTATCCAGATACGCAGTATTTT

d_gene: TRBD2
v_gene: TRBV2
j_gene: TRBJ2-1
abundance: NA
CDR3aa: CASSALAGYNEQFF
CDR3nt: TGTGCCAGCAGTGCCCTAGCGGGGTACAATGAGCAGTTCTTC

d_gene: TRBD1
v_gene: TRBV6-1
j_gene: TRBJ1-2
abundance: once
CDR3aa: CASSLQGADYGYTF
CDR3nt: TGTGCCAGCAGTCTACAGGGGGCAGACTATGGCTACACCTTC

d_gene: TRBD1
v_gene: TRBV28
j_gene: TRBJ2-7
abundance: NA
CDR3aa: CASSPRDRVRYEQYF
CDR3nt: TGTGCCAGCAGTCCACGGGACAGGGTGAGGTACGAGCAGTACTTC

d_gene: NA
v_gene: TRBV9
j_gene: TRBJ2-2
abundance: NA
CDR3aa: CASSVFGGAGNTGELFF
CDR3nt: TGTGCCAGCAGCGTATTCGGAGGGGCGGGGAACACCGGGGAGCTGTTTTTT

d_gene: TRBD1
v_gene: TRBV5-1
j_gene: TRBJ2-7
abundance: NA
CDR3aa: CASSFSGTGVGEQYF
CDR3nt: TGCGCCAGCAGCTTTTCCGGGACAGGGGTCGGCGAGCAGTACTTC

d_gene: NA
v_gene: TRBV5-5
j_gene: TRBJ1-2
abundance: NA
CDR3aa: CASSLSLANYGYTF
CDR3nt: TGTGCCAGCAGCTTGTCTCTAGCTAACTATGGCTACACCTTC

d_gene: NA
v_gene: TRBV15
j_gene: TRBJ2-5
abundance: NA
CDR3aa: CATSRVPLAGETQYF
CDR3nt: TGTGCCACCAGCAGAGTCCCGTTGGCAGGGGAGACCCAGTACTTC

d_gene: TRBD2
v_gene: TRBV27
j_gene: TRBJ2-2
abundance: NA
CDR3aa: CASSLAGAPTGELFF
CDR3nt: TGTGCCAGCAGTTTAGCGGGAGCCCCCACCGGGGAGCTGTTTTTT

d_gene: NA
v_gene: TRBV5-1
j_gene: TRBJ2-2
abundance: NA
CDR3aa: CASSLRPGTGELFF
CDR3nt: TGCGCCAGCAGCTTAAGACCGGGGACCGGGGAGCTGTTTTTT

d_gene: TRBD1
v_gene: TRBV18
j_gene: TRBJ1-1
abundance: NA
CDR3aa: CASSPPGQDTEAFF
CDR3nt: TGTGCCAGCTCACCACCGGGACAGGACACTGAAGCTTTCTTT

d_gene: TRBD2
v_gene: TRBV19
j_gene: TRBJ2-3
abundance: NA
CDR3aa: CASSSFRTSGSQDTQYF
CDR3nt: TGTGCCAGTAGCTCATTCCGGACTAGCGGGAGTCAAGATACGCAGTATTTT

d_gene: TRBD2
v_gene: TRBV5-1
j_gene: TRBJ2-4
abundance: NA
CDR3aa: CASSLVAGLDIQYF
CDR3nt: TGCGCCAGCAGCTTGGTAGCGGGTCTCGACATTCAGTACTTC

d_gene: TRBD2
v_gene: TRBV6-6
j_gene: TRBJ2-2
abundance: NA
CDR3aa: CASSYLAGAGTGELFF
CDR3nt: TGTGCCAGCAGTTACCTGGCGGGAGCGGGCACCGGGGAGCTGTTTTTT

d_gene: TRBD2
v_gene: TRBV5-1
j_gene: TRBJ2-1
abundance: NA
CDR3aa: CASSQLTSGLYNEQFF
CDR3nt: TGCGCCAGCAGCCAATTGACTAGCGGTCTATACAATGAGCAGTTCTTC

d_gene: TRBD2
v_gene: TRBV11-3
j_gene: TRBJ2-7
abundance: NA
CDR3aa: CASTLQQRGGGRMAYEQYF
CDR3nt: TGTGCCAGCACCCTCCAACAGCGGGGGGGAGGGAGGATGGCCTACGAGCAGTACTTC

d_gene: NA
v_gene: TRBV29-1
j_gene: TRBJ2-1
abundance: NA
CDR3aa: CSVKPTGVQQFF
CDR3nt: TGCAGCGTCAAACCGACGGGAGTACAACAGTTCTTC

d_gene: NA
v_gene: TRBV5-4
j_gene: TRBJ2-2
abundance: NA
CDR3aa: CASSLLGLNTGELFF
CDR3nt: TGTGCCAGCAGCTTGCTAGGGCTGAACACCGGGGAGCTGTTTTTT

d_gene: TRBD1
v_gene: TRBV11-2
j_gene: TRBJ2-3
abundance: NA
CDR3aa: CASSVRQGWVHTQYF
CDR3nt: TGTGCCAGCAGCGTCCGACAGGGTTGGGTGCATACGCAGTATTTT

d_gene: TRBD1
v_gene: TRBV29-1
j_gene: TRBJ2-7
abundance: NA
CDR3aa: CSAGQGYEQYF
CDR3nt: TGCAGCGCCGGACAGGGGTACGAGCAGTACTTC

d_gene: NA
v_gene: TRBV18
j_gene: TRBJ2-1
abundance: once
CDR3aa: CASSPGGNEQFF
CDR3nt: TGTGCCAGCTCACCAGGAGGTAATGAGCAGTTCTTC

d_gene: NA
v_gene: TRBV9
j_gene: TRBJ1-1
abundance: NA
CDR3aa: CASSREARMNTEAFF
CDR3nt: TGTGCCAGCAGCCGAGAGGCCAGGATGAACACTGAAGCTTTCTTT

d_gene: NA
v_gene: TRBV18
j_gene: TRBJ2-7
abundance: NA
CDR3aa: CASSPPGEPYEQYF
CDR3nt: TGTGCCAGCTCACCACCGGGGGAACCCTACGAGCAGTACTTC

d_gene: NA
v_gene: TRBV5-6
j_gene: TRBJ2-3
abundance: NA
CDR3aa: CASRRPGADTQYF
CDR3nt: TGTGCCAGCAGAAGACCCGGGGCAGATACGCAGTATTTT

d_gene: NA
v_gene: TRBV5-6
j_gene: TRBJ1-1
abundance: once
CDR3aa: CASSLFQTLSVKAFF
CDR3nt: TGTGCCAGCAGCCTCTTTCAGACACTCTCCGTCAAAGCTTTCTTT

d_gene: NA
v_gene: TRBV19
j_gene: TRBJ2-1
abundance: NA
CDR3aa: CATVTSGTSEQFF
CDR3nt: TGTGCCACCGTAACCTCGGGCACAAGTGAGCAGTTCTTC

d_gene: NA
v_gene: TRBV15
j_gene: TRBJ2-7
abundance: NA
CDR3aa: CATSRGGREQYF
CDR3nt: TGTGCCACCAGCAGAGGGGGTCGGGAGCAGTACTTC

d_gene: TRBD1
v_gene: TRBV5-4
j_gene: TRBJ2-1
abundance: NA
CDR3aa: CASSLAKGARDEQFF
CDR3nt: TGTGCCAGCAGCTTGGCTAAGGGGGCGCGGGATGAGCAGTTCTTC

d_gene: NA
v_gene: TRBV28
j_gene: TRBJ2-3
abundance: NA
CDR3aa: CASSEGGHTTDTQYF
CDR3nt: TGTGCCAGCAGTGAGGGGGGGCATACCACAGATACGCAGTATTTT

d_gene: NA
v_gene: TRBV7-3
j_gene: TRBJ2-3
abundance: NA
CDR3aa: CASSPTPRFRSTDTQYF
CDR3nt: TGTGCCAGCAGCCCGACCCCCAGGTTCAGATCCACAGATACGCAGTATTTT

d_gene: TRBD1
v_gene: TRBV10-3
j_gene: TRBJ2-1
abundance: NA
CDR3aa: CAISLKSGTGRDNEQFF
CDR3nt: TGTGCCATCAGCCTCAAGTCCGGGACAGGGAGGGACAATGAGCAGTTCTTC

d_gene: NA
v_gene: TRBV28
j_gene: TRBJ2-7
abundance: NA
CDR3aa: CASSARGGQYF
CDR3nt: TGTGCCAGCAGTGCGAGGGGGGGGCAGTACTTC

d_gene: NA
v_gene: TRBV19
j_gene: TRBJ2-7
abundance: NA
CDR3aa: CASSIESGFFYEQYF
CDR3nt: TGTGCCAGTAGTATAGAATCGGGATTCTTCTACGAGCAGTACTTC

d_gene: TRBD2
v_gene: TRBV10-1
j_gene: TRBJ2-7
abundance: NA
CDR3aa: CASSELRLAGIGYEQYF
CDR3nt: TGCGCCAGCAGTGAGTTGAGACTAGCGGGTATAGGATACGAGCAGTACTTC

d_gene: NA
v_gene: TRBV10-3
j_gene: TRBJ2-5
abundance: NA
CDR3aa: CATDRGGKGETQYF
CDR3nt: TGTGCCACCGATCGGGGCGGAAAGGGAGAGACCCAGTACTTC